The 17 T cell receptor beta chains below were found in one sample sequenced in a study of blood T cell repertoires in COVID-19. The assay was immunoSEQ multiplex PCR, and TCRdb's table has in-frame clones only and misses some. Of about 130,000 clones in the sample, just under 85% were seen once. Sequenced: peripheral blood. Source of these receptors: a woman aged 45 to 65 with acute or convalescent COVID-19.

V usage is TRBV18 and J usage is TRBJ2-2, with D maybe TRBD2 (5 bases). V lost 8 bases and J lost 5, with 15 bases in between. This CDR3 contains 14 residues. Germline V gene lookup returns CDR1 KGHSH and CDR2 LQKENI. The CDR3 sequence is CASEPIRGTGELFF. The CDR3 region has the DNA TGTGCCAGCGAACCCATCCGGGGTACCGGGGAGCTGTTTTTT.

This clone has more than one count but fewer than ten. The chain is built from TRBV9 and TRBJ2-5; the match to TRBD2 covers 7 bases. Per the germline V gene, CDR1 is SGDLS and CDR2 is YYNGEE. The CDR3 runs to 15 residues. Losses at the gene ends were 0 bases for V and 3 bases for J; bases not matched to a gene: 5. The CDR3 bases are TGTGCCAGCAGCGTAGGGGAGGGCCTCAAAGAGACCCAGTACTTC. Amino acids: CASSVGEGLKETQYF.

The chain couples TRBV7-9 to TRBJ2-3, with TRBD2 matching over 12 bases. Germline V lookup: CDR1 SEHNR, CDR2 FQNEAQ (reference sequence). The V and J ends lost 5 bases and 0 bases, in that order; junction bases with no gene match: 3. The CDR3 is made up of 16 amino acids. For the CDR3, the DNA is TGTGCCAGCAGCCCCGGGACTAGCGGGAGCACAGATACGCAGTATTTT. It translates to CASSPGTSGSTDTQYF.

This chain links TRBV7-9 with TRBJ1-1; tentatively, D is TRBD1 (6 bases). This CDR3 is built from 14 residues. V was pared by 1 base and J by 2 bases, with 8 bases between. Germline assignment: CDR1 SEHNR and CDR2 FQNEAQ (reference sequence). The CDR3 is CASSLGTANTEAFF. The CDR3 region has the DNA TGTGCCAGCAGCTTAGGGACAGCTAACACTGAAGCTTTCTTT.

The table lists this clone with a few counts. The chain has TRBV19 and TRBJ2-1; possible D gene TRBD2, 5 bases. This CDR3 contains 18 residues. CDR1 and CDR2 from the germline V gene are LNHDA and SQIVND (reference sequence). The V end lost 5 bases, the J end lost 0 bases, and 20 bases lay between the germline ends. CDR3 in DNA: TGTGCCAGTAGTGGACCCCCGGGGTCTACGAACTCCTACAATGAGCAGTTCTTC. Translated: CASSGPPGSTNSYNEQFF. The full variable domain, in which reference TRBV19 and TRBJ2-1 provide the parts outside the CDR3, is DGGITQSPKYLFRKEGQNVTLSCEQNLNHDAMYWYRQDPGQGLRLIYYSQIVNDFQKGDIAEGYSVSREKKESFPLTVTSAQKNPTAFYLCASSGPPGSTNSYNEQFFGPGTRLTVL.

This sequence joins TRBV5-1 and TRBJ1-2; D perhaps matches TRBD1 (6 bases). CDR3 length: 15 amino acids. The germline V and J ends were trimmed by 6 bases and 2 bases, with 17 bases remaining between them. Germline CDR1 reads SGHRS; CDR2 reads YFSETQ. CDR3 in DNA: TGCGCCAGCACCCGGACAGCGGGGCCGAACTATGGCTACACCTTC. This sequence encodes CASTRTAGPNYGYTF.

This sequence joins TRBV5-1 and TRBJ1-1, with TRBD1 identical over 9 bases. CDR1 is SGHRS and CDR2 is YFSETQ in the germline V gene. The ends lost 4 bases at V and 1 base at J; junction bases unmatched: 8. CDR3 size: 16 residues. CDR3 loop: CASSKGQGQANTEAFF. The CDR3 DNA sequence: TGCGCCAGCAGCAAGGGACAGGGACAGGCGAACACTGAAGCTTTCTTT. Together with reference TRBV5-1 and TRBJ1-1, the CDR3 gives the full variable domain: KAGVTQTPRYLIKTRGQQVTLSCSPISGHRSVSWYQQTPGQGLQFLFEYFSETQRNKGNFPGRFSGRQFSNSRSEMNVSTLELGDSALYLCASSKGQGQANTEAFFGQGTRLTVV.

This chain connects TRBV7-3 to TRBJ2-1, with 7 bases that match TRBD1. Germline V gene lookup returns CDR1 SGHTA and CDR2 FQGTGA. CDR3 length: 14 residues. The J segment lost 2 bases and the V segment lost 8 bases, leaving 6 bases of the junction unmatched. The CDR3 is CASGRQGPYNEQFF. The CDR3 DNA reads as TGTGCCAGCGGACGACAGGGACCCTACAATGAGCAGTTCTTC.

The chain employs TRBV19 and TRBJ1-3; 8 bases align to TRBD1. V shed 7 bases, J shed 0 bases, and the junction held 11 bases outside the gene matches. CDR1 LNHDA and CDR2 SQIVND come from the germline V gene (reference sequence). The CDR3 has 17 residues. This chain's CDR3 is CASTTAGGPRSGNTIYF. The CDR3 DNA is TGTGCCAGTACCACGGCAGGGGGCCCCCGCTCTGGAAACACCATATATTTT.

V gene TRBV5-5 combines with J gene TRBJ2-7; 8 positions agree with TRBD2. V was pared by 1 base and J by 6 bases, with 3 bases of the junction left unmatched. The CDR3 is made up of 13 amino acids. Germline-derived CDR1 and CDR2 are SGHKS and YYEKEE (reference sequence). The CDR3 nucleotides read TGTGCCAGCAGCTTGAGGACTAGCTCCGAGCAGTACTTC. Its protein product is CASSLRTSSEQYF.

This clone has more than one count but fewer than ten. The V call is TRBV6-2 or TRBV6-3, the J call TRBJ1-6; 9 nucleotides match TRBD1. J was trimmed by 9 bases and V by 0 bases; bases with no gene match: 9. The CDR3 is made up of 17 amino acids. Germline lookup yields CDR1 MNHEY and CDR2 SVGEGT. CDR3 region: CASSYSPEQGAGSPLHF. For the CDR3, the DNA is TGTGCCAGCAGTTACTCCCCCGAACAGGGGGCCGGTTCACCCCTCCACTTT.

The chain links TRBV30 to TRBJ1-4; D perhaps matches TRBD1 (6 bases). This CDR3 comprises 15 residues. Germline CDR1 and CDR2: GTSNPN and SVGIG (reference sequence). V was pared by 0 bases and J by 7 bases, with 15 bases between. In DNA form, the CDR3 reads TGTGCCTGGAGTGTAGGGCAGGGGTGGACTGAAAAACTGTTTTTT. It translates to CAWSVGQGWTEKLFF.

The chain combines TRBV5-1 with TRBJ1-1; 9 bases match TRBD1. This CDR3 contains 13 residues. Germline V lookup: CDR1 SGHRS, CDR2 YFSETQ. V dropped 3 bases and J dropped 9; count of bases not matched to a gene: 6. The CDR3 sequence is CASSSWTGEKAFF. The DNA for the CDR3 is TGCGCCAGCAGCTCCTGGACAGGGGAGAAAGCTTTCTTT.

This clone showed up just a few times. The CDR3 sequence is CASRDYQETQYF. The DNA for the CDR3 is TGTGCCAGCCGGGACTACCAAGAGACCCAGTACTTC. The chain employs TRBV6-6 and TRBJ2-5, with TRBD2 as a possible D gene (6 bases). Germline-derived CDR1 and CDR2 are MNHNY and SVGAGI (reference sequence). The ends were cut back, 8 bases at V and 0 bases at J, with 7 bases in the middle. The CDR3 contains 12 residues.

The chain has TRBV14 and TRBJ1-6; D is possibly TRBD1 (5 bases). The germline V gene has CDR1 SGHDN and CDR2 FVKESK. Deletions cut 1 base from V and 9 bases from J, with 16 bases between. The CDR3 spans 16 residues. CDR3 region: CASSQGQGAGGSPLHF. CDR3 coding DNA: TGTGCCAGCAGCCAAGGACAAGGGGCCGGGGGTTCACCCCTCCACTTT.

This chain uses TRBV15 with TRBJ2-2; D is unclear. The CDR3 has 13 residues. Trimming left V 6 bases short and J 4 bases short, with 9 bases between. CDR1 is LNHNV, CDR2 YYDKDF, per germline (reference sequence). The DNA of the CDR3 is TGTGCCACCAGTAGAAAAGCCACCGGGGAGCTGTTTTTT. Translation: CATSRKATGELFF.

The chain combines TRBV6-1 with TRBJ1-2; D ambiguous. Looked up from germline, CDR1 is MNHNS and CDR2 is SASEGT. The V and J ends lost 2 bases and 4 bases respectively, with 17 bases between them. The CDR3 length is 16 residues. The CDR3 is CASSELLVDWSYGYTF. Written as DNA, the CDR3 is TGTGCCAGCAGTGAACTTTTGGTTGACTGGTCCTATGGCTACACCTTC.